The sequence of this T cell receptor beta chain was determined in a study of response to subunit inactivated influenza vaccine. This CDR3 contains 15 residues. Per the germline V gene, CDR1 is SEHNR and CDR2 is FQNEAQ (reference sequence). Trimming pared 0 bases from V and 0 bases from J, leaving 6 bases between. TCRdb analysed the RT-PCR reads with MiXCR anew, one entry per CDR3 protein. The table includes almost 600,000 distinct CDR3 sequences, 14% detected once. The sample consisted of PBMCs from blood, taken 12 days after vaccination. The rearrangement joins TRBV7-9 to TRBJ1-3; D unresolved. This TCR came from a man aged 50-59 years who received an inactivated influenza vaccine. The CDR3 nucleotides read TGTGCCAGCAGCTTAGCCGACAACTCTGGAAACACCATATATTTT. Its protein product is CASSLADNSGNTIYF.